The 24 T cell receptor beta chains reported below all come from one sample, sequenced in a study of human thymus T cells. Profiling relied on immunoSEQ multiplex PCR, and the TCRdb table lists in-frame clones only, not all of them. The sample has tens of thousands of clones; around 93% are singletons. Sequencing was carried out using blood. The source of these receptors is a girl under two years old with a congenital heart defect but otherwise immunologically healthy.

The chain links TRBV6-1 to TRBJ1-3; D is ambiguous. Germline V lookup: CDR1 MNHNS, CDR2 SASEGT. Trimming took off 6 bases at V and 4 bases at J, with 4 bases between the two ends. The CDR3 is 11 residues long. The CDR3, as DNA: TGTGCCAGCAGAACAGGAAACACCATATATTTT. Protein: CASRTGNTIYF.

V usage is TRBV25-1 and J usage is TRBJ2-3; 14 nucleotides line up with TRBD2. Per the germline V gene, CDR1 is MGHDK and CDR2 is SYGVNS. The length of the CDR3 is 17 residues. The V segment lost 5 bases and the J segment 5 bases; nucleotides outside the gene matches: 9. For the CDR3, the DNA is TGTGCCAGCAGTCAGACGCCGGGACTAGCGGGAGAAGATACGCAGTATTTT. It yields the protein CASSQTPGLAGEDTQYF.

V usage is TRBV4-1 and J usage is TRBJ2-4, with 7 nucleotides matching TRBD1. Trimming cost V 1 base and J 8 bases; bases outside gene matches: 2. CDR3 length: 13 amino acids. CDR1 and CDR2 (germline): MGHRA, YSYEKL. CDR3 DNA: TGCGCCAGCAGCCAAGGACAGGGAGACATTCAGTACTTC. Translated: CASSQGQGDIQYF.

This chain links TRBV5-4 with TRBJ2-3; 7 nucleotides line up with TRBD2. Per the germline V gene, CDR1 is SGHNT and CDR2 is YYREEE (reference sequence). The V segment lost 3 bases and the J segment 4 bases; nucleotides outside the gene matches: 5. This CDR3 contains 14 residues. The CDR3 DNA reads TGTGCCAGCAGCTCCTATGGGGGGGCAGATACGCAGTATTTT. This codes for CASSSYGGADTQYF.

This clone was detected once. The V call is TRBV2, the J call TRBJ1-2; 8 positions agree with TRBD1. CDR3 length: 15 amino acids. The V gene end was trimmed by 7 bases and the J gene end by 2 bases; junction bases not matched to a gene: 9. Germline V gene data show CDR1 as SNHLY and CDR2 as FYNNEI. CDR3 coding DNA: TGTGCCAGCAAGGGACAGGAGTTTTTGAACTATGGCTACACCTTC. Its translation is CASKGQEFLNYGYTF.

CDR3 loop: CASSLDSSGRRNEQFF. CDR3 nucleotides: TGTGCCAGCAGCTTAGATTCGAGCGGGAGGAGGAATGAGCAGTTCTTC. The rearrangement joins TRBV7-9 to TRBJ2-1, with TRBD2 matching over 9 bases. Germline V gene sequence: CDR1 SEHNR, CDR2 FQNEAQ (reference sequence). The CDR3 contains 16 residues. V shed 1 base and J 7 bases; nucleotides not matched to a gene: 8.

This chain connects TRBV6-5 to TRBJ1-2; D call uncertain. V was trimmed by 0 bases and J by 3 bases, leaving 8 bases between them. Looked up from germline, CDR1 is MNHEY and CDR2 is SVGAGI. The CDR3 length is 14 residues. The CDR3 DNA sequence: TGTGCCAGCAGTTACTCAGTGACCGACTATGGCTACACCTTC. It is translated as CASSYSVTDYGYTF.

The CDR3 reads CASSLDRGADTQYF. Written as DNA, the CDR3 is TGTGCCAGCAGTCTGGACAGGGGGGCAGATACGCAGTATTTT. The rearrangement uses TRBV28 and TRBJ2-3; 10 bases fit TRBD1. This CDR3 has 14 residues. CDR1 is MDHEN, CDR2 SYDVKM, per germline. The trim removed 5 bases at V and 4 bases at J, leaving 3 bases unmatched. The complete variable domain, with remaining parts taken from reference TRBV28 and TRBJ2-3, reads DVKVTQSSRYLVKRTGEKVFLECVQDMDHENMFWYRQDPGLGLRLIYFSYDVKMKEKGDIPEGYSVSREKKERFSLILESASTNQTSMYLCASSLDRGADTQYFGPGTRLTVL.

The V call is TRBV6-5, the J call TRBJ1-3; no reliable D call. The germline gives CDR1 MNHEY, CDR2 SVGAGI. The CDR3 contains 14 residues. The V and J ends lost 7 bases and 1 base respectively, with 11 bases between them. CDR3 sequence (DNA): TGTGCCAGCAAGAACGGACTGTCTGGAAACACCATATATTTT. It yields the protein CASKNGLSGNTIYF.

The chain couples TRBV19 to TRBJ2-7; D gene uncertain. Germline-derived CDR1 and CDR2 are LNHDA and SQIVND (reference sequence). V was pared by 3 bases and J by 0 bases, with 6 bases between. The CDR3 sequence is 13 residues long. In DNA form, the CDR3 reads TGTGCCAGTAGTATTTCGAGCTCCTACGAGCAGTACTTC. Translated: CASSISSSYEQYF.

The chain carries TRBV6-1 and TRBJ1-4, with TRBD1 as a possible D gene (6 bases). Germline-derived CDR1 and CDR2 are MNHNS and SASEGT. Trimming stripped 6 bases from V and 4 bases from J, with 12 bases between. The CDR3 sequence is 14 residues long. The DNA for the CDR3 is TGTGCCAGCAGAGTAGACAGGCTTAATGAAAAACTGTTTTTT. Protein: CASRVDRLNEKLFF.

V usage is TRBV6-4 and J usage is TRBJ1-1, with TRBD1 identical over 10 bases. Germline V gene sequence: CDR1 MRHNA, CDR2 SNTAGT. This CDR3 is 15 amino acids long. With 6 bases clipped from V and 1 base from J, the junction kept 5 bases outside the gene matches. The CDR3 nucleotides are TGTGCCAGCAGGCGACAGGGGGCTGGGAACACTGAAGCTTTCTTT. This translates into CASRRQGAGNTEAFF.

The chain couples TRBV4-1 to TRBJ2-3, with 8 bases fitting TRBD2. V lost 1 base to trimming and J lost 6 bases; unmatched junction nucleotides: 9. Germline lookup yields CDR1 MGHRA and CDR2 YSYEKL. There are 16 residues in the CDR3. DNA for the CDR3: TGCGCCAGCAGCCAAGTATTCCAGCGGGAGTCGGATACGCAGTATTTT. Translating gives CASSQVFQRESDTQYF.

The rearrangement uses TRBV19 and TRBJ1-4; no definite D call. The CDR3 has 13 residues. Trimming shortened V by 1 base and J by 8 bases, and 8 bases separated the two germline ends. Germline lookup yields CDR1 LNHDA and CDR2 SQIVND (reference sequence). As DNA, the CDR3 is TGTGCCAGTAGTATAGGAGGGAGAGAAAAACTGTTTTTT. Translated: CASSIGGREKLFF.

The V and J genes are TRBV7-2 and TRBJ1-1, with 8 bases aligning to TRBD1. After removal of 1 base from V and 6 bases from J, the junction contained 4 bases not matched to a gene. This CDR3 contains 14 residues. Germline V gene sequence: CDR1 SGHTA, CDR2 FQGNSA. DNA of the CDR3: TGTGCCAGCAGCTTAGACAGGGGGTACGCTGAAGCTTTCTTT. Translating it yields CASSLDRGYAEAFF.

This clone was seen a handful of times. The chain uses TRBV5-1 and TRBJ2-7; 7 bases align to TRBD2. This CDR3 spans 15 amino acids. Germline V gives CDR1 SGHRS, CDR2 YFSETQ. With 4 bases clipped from V and 7 bases from J, the junction kept 14 bases outside the gene matches. CDR3 bases: TGCGCCAGCAGCCGGGGCGGGAGTAGGGCGGAAGAGCAGTACTTC. It yields the protein CASSRGGSRAEEQYF. The full variable domain, its missing parts supplied by reference TRBV5-1 and TRBJ2-7, is KAGVTQTPRYLIKTRGQQVTLSCSPISGHRSVSWYQQTPGQGLQFLFEYFSETQRNKGNFPGRFSGRQFSNSRSEMNVSTLELGDSALYLCASSRGGSRAEEQYFGPGTRLTVT.

The CDR3 DNA reads as TGTGCTAGTGGTTTGTTGGCATGGGGTGGGGTTGAGCAGTTCTTC. This sequence encodes CASGLLAWGGVEQFF. The V and J genes are TRBV12-5 and TRBJ2-1, with no clear D. Looked up from germline, CDR1 is LGHNT and CDR2 is FRNRAP. The ends were cut back, 2 bases at V and 9 bases at J, with 17 bases in the middle. The CDR3 is made up of 15 amino acids.

The V gene is TRBV19, the J gene TRBJ1-4; D ambiguous. Trimming left V 10 bases short and J 7 bases short, with 13 bases between. The CDR3 extends over 12 amino acids. Germline V gives CDR1 LNHDA, CDR2 SQIVND (reference sequence). The CDR3 bases are TGTGCCACCCGAAGCGGCGGTGAAAAACTGTTTTTT. It specifies CATRSGGEKLFF.

This clone was detected a few times. The chain couples TRBV20-1 to TRBJ1-1, with D perhaps matching TRBD1 (5 bases). There are 11 residues in the CDR3. Trimming cost V 7 bases and J 5 bases, with 11 bases left between them. Germline lookup yields CDR1 DFQATT and CDR2 SNEGSKA (reference sequence). This chain's CDR3 is CSGGRTTEAFF. As DNA, the CDR3 is TGCAGTGGCGGTAGGACAACTGAAGCTTTCTTT.

The chain recombines TRBV19 with TRBJ2-5; D remains unclear. The CDR3 sequence is 15 residues long. Trimming cost V 3 bases and J 2 bases, with 13 bases left between them. In germline, CDR1 is LNHDA, CDR2 SQIVND (reference sequence). The DNA of the CDR3 is TGTGCCAGTAGTATCCATCCGCGGCGTCAAGAGACCCAGTACTTC. This codes for CASSIHPRRQETQYF. The full variable domain, its missing parts supplied by reference TRBV19 and TRBJ2-5, is DGGITQSPKYLFRKEGQNVTLSCEQNLNHDAMYWYRQDPGQGLRLIYYSQIVNDFQKGDIAEGYSVSREKKESFPLTVTSAQKNPTAFYLCASSIHPRRQETQYFGPGTRLLVL.

The gene calls are TRBV10-3 and TRBJ1-2, with TRBD1 matching 7 bases. Germline CDR1 is ENHRY and CDR2 is SYGVKD. Trimming at V came to 2 bases and at J to 4 bases, leaving 1 base not matched to a gene. The CDR3 is 13 residues long. The CDR3 region has the DNA TGTGCCATCAGTGAGGGACAGGCCTATGGCTACACCTTC. Translation gives CAISEGQAYGYTF.

The V and J genes are TRBV28 and TRBJ2-1, with TRBD2 identical over 9 bases. The ends lost 1 base at V and 0 bases at J; junction bases unmatched: 4. The germline V gene encodes CDR1 MDHEN and CDR2 SYDVKM. The CDR3 length is 17 residues. The CDR3 is CASSLSSGASSYNEQFF. The DNA for the CDR3 is TGTGCCAGCAGTTTATCTAGCGGGGCGAGCTCCTACAATGAGCAGTTCTTC.

The chain joins TRBV11-2 to TRBJ2-5; the D is unclear. CDR1 and CDR2 (germline): SGHAT, FQNNGV. This CDR3 region has 15 residues. Trimming cost V 2 bases and J 5 bases, with 15 bases left between them. For the CDR3, the DNA is TGTGCCAGCAGCTTACCCCAGGCGGCCGGGGAGACCCAGTACTTC. As protein: CASSLPQAAGETQYF.

V and J are TRBV4-2 and TRBJ2-7; 11 nucleotides line up with TRBD2. Looked up from germline, CDR1 is LGHNA and CDR2 is YNFKEQ. There are 15 residues in the CDR3. After removal of 3 bases from V and 5 bases from J, the junction contained 6 bases not matched to a gene. The CDR3 bases are TGTGCCAGCAGCCAGGAAACTAGCGGGAGACACGAGCAGTACTTC. Translating gives CASSQETSGRHEQYF.